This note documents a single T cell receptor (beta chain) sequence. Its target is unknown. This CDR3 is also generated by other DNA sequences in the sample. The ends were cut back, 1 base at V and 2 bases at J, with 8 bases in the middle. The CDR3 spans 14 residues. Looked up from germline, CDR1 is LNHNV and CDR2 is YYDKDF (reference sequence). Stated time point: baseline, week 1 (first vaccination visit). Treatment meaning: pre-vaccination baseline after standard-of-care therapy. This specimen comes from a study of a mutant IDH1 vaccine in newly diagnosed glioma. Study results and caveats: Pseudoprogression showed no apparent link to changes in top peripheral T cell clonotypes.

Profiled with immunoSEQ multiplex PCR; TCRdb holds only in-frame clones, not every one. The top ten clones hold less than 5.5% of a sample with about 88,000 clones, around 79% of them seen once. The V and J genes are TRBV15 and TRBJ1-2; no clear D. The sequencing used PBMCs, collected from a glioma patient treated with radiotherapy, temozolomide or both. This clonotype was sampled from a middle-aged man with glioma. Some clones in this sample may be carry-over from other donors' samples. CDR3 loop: CATSRGGSNYGYTF. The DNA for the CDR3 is TGTGCCACCAGCAGAGGTGGGTCGAACTATGGCTACACCTTC.